The 20 T cell receptor beta chains reported below all come from one sample, sequenced in a study of cytomegalovirus exposure and HLA in healthy donors. Primers: 60 Vbeta forward and 13 Jbeta reverse. The assay was immunoSEQ multiplex PCR, and TCRdb's table has in-frame clones only and misses some. The sample shows about 190,000 clones, 70% to 85% of them seen only once. The material sequenced was PBMCs. Source of these receptors: a man aged 40-55 years in good health and CMV-seropositive.

This sequence joins TRBV30 and TRBJ2-5; 7 nucleotides agree with TRBD1. The assigned J gene may be wrong: the sequence end matches TRBJ2-7 better. Looked up from germline, CDR1 is GTSNPN and CDR2 is SVGIG (reference sequence). This CDR3 has 14 residues. The CDR3, as DNA: TGTGCCTGGAGTGTAGGGCAGGGGGTATACGAGCAGTACTTC. It is translated as CAWSVGQGVYEQYF.

V usage is TRBV5-1 and J usage is TRBJ2-3; possibly TRBD2 for D (5 bases). From germline, CDR1 is SGHRS and CDR2 YFSETQ. Deletions cut 1 base from V and 3 bases from J, with 12 bases between. This CDR3 is built from 15 residues. The CDR3 region has the DNA TGCGCCAGCAGCTTGTTGGCTAGCTTTACAGATACGCAGTATTTT. It yields the protein CASSLLASFTDTQYF.

This clone was seen only a few times. For the CDR3, the DNA is TGTGCCAGCAGGGGACTCATGAACACTGAAGCTTTCTTT. Amino acid sequence: CASRGLMNTEAFF. The rearrangement uses TRBV6-5 and TRBJ1-1, with D maybe TRBD1 (5 bases). The length of the CDR3 is 13 residues. V lost 6 bases to trimming and J lost 0 bases, with 8 bases between them. Germline CDR1 MNHEY, CDR2 SVGAGI.

This chain joins TRBV6-6 and TRBJ1-2; the D is unclear. This CDR3 has 11 residues. The V gene's germline CDR1 is MNHNY and CDR2 SVGAGI (reference sequence). With 6 bases removed from V and 2 bases from J, the gap between germline ends came to 4 bases. The DNA for the CDR3 is TGTGCCAGCAGCTCCAACTATGGCTACACCTTC. Its protein is CASSSNYGYTF.

The V gene is TRBV15, the J gene TRBJ2-5; unclear D gene. The V gene lost 1 base and the J gene lost 5 bases, with 14 bases spanning the gap. Germline V gives CDR1 LNHNV, CDR2 YYDKDF (reference sequence). The CDR3 is made up of 15 amino acids. In nucleotides, the CDR3 is TGTGCCACCAGCAGAGCCCGCGGTAGCATGGAGACCCAGTACTTC. As protein: CATSRARGSMETQYF.

This clone was seen a handful of times. The chain employs TRBV6-1 and TRBJ2-1; no clear D. Germline CDR1 reads MNHNS; CDR2 reads SASEGT. V lost 0 bases and J 10 bases, leaving 16 bases between the germline ends. This CDR3 has 15 amino acids. CDR3 coding DNA: TGTGCCAGCAGTGAAGCTTCTAGTCCCCTAGGAGAGCAGTTCTTC. Translating gives CASSEASSPLGEQFF.

V usage is TRBV30 and J usage is TRBJ2-7, with TRBD2 matching 12 bases. In germline, CDR1 is GTSNPN, CDR2 SVGIG (reference sequence). This CDR3 has 17 residues. V lost 1 base, J lost 0 bases, and 7 bases stayed unmatched. The CDR3 nucleotides are TGTGCCTGGAGTGGGGGACGGACTAGCGGGAACTCCTACGAGCAGTACTTC. Its translation: CAWSGGRTSGNSYEQYF.

The CDR3: CASSVRDRVGNEQFF. The CDR3 DNA reads TGTGCCAGCAGTGTCCGGGACAGGGTAGGGAATGAGCAGTTCTTC. The chain has TRBV6-1 and TRBJ2-1; 9 bases line up with TRBD1. Germline V CDR1 and CDR2: MNHNS, SASEGT. V lost 4 bases, J lost 7 bases, and 8 bases stayed unmatched. The CDR3 runs 15 residues.

The chain uses TRBV9 and TRBJ1-2; 8 bases are a match to TRBD1. The CDR3 consists of 17 residues. V gave up 3 bases and J gave up 1 base; unmatched junction bases: 11. Germline CDR1 SGDLS, CDR2 YYNGEE. The CDR3, as DNA: TGTGCCAGCAGCGGGCGGCAGGGGGCATTTCATAACTATGGCTACACCTTC. Encoded protein: CASSGRQGAFHNYGYTF.

This sequence joins TRBV4-2 and TRBJ2-3, with 10 bases that match TRBD2. Germline CDR1 and CDR2: LGHNA and YNFKEQ. The CDR3 has 15 amino acids. V shed 3 bases, J shed 1 base, and the junction held 1 base outside the gene matches. The CDR3 DNA reads as TGTGCCAGCAGCCACGGGACTAGCGGCACAGATACGCAGTATTTT. Translated, it gives CASSHGTSGTDTQYF.

The chain carries TRBV4-3 and TRBJ2-3, with 12 bases aligning to TRBD2. The CDR3 totals 16 residues. The junction had 3 bases not matched to a gene; V was cut back by 4 bases and J by 1 base. The germline V gene encodes CDR1 LGHNA and CDR2 YSLEER. CDR3 loop: CASSRGLAGRTDTQYF. DNA of the CDR3: TGCGCCAGCAGCCGAGGACTAGCGGGACGCACAGATACGCAGTATTTT.

The V call is TRBV4-1, the J call TRBJ1-5, with TRBD1 identical over 8 bases. Unmatched junction bases numbered 5, after V lost 0 bases and J lost 7 bases. Germline V lookup: CDR1 MGHRA, CDR2 YSYEKL. The length of the CDR3 is 15 residues. CDR3 coding DNA: TGCGCCAGCAGCCAAGATACAGGGGGGCAGCAGCCCCAGCATTTT. Its protein is CASSQDTGGQQPQHF.

The V call is TRBV4-2, the J call TRBJ2-7, with TRBD2 matching 7 bases. The J segment lost 4 bases and the V segment lost 0 bases, leaving 6 bases of the junction unmatched. The germline V gene encodes CDR1 LGHNA and CDR2 YNFKEQ. The CDR3 totals 15 residues. The CDR3: CASSQDGGAGYEQYF. The CDR3 bases are TGTGCCAGCAGCCAAGATGGAGGAGCGGGGTACGAGCAGTACTTC.

This chain links TRBV6-5 with TRBJ1-2; 7 bases are shared with TRBD1. CDR1 is MNHEY and CDR2 is SVGAGI in the germline V gene. The CDR3 is 15 amino acids. With V trimmed by 3 bases and J by 3 bases, 7 bases remained unmatched. The CDR3 loop is CASSYWGTGDYGYTF. CDR3 DNA sequence: TGTGCCAGCAGTTATTGGGGAACAGGGGACTATGGCTACACCTTC.

The rearrangement uses TRBV11-2 and TRBJ1-4; a possible D gene is TRBD1 (5 bases). Trimming took off 1 base at V and 8 bases at J, with 11 bases between the two ends. The CDR3 is 14 residues long. Germline CDR1 is SGHAT and CDR2 is FQNNGV. The CDR3 spells CASSLVGTGEKLFF. CDR3 sequence (DNA): TGTGCCAGCAGCTTAGTAGGGACTGGAGAAAAACTGTTTTTT. The full variable domain, rest sourced from reference TRBV11-2 and TRBJ1-4, is EAGVAQSPRYKIIEKRQSVAFWCNPISGHATLYWYQQILGQGPKLLIQFQNNGVVDDSQLPKDRFSAERLKGVDSTLKIQPAKLEDSAVYLCASSLVGTGEKLFFGSGTQLSVL.

This clone was picked up a small number of times. CDR3 nucleotide sequence: TGTGCCAGCAGCTTGGTCCCTCTCAATGAGCAGTTCTTC. Protein sequence: CASSLVPLNEQFF. The rearrangement links TRBV5-5 to TRBJ2-1; D remains ambiguous. This CDR3 is 13 amino acids long. The V gene lost 0 bases and the J gene lost 6 bases, with 7 bases spanning the gap. Germline values: CDR1 SGHKS, CDR2 YYEKEE (reference sequence).

J is TRBJ2-5 and V is TRBV7-8, with TRBD2 matching 14 bases. CDR1 and CDR2 (germline): SGHVS, FQNEAQ. Trimming cost V 5 bases and J 2 bases; bases outside gene matches: 10. This CDR3 has 18 residues. CDR3: CASSLLTSGGVRQETQYF. CDR3 nucleotide sequence: TGTGCCAGCAGCCTCCTGACTAGCGGGGGGGTTCGGCAAGAGACCCAGTACTTC. Full variable domain (rest looked up from reference TRBV7-8 and TRBJ2-5): GAGVSQSPRYKVAKRGQDVALRCDPISGHVSLFWYQQALGQGPEFLTYFQNEAQLDKSGLPSDRFFAERPEGSVSTLKIQRTQQEDSAVYLCASSLLTSGGVRQETQYFGPGTRLLVL.

V usage is TRBV4-3 and J usage is TRBJ2-3; 14 bases map to TRBD2. CDR3 length: 18 residues. The germline CDR1 and CDR2 sequences are LGHNA and YSLEER. The trim removed 3 bases at V and 0 bases at J, leaving 5 bases unmatched. The CDR3 reads CASSQRTSGRWSTDTQYF. The CDR3 nucleotides read TGCGCCAGCAGCCAGAGGACTAGCGGGAGGTGGAGCACAGATACGCAGTATTTT.

The chain recombines TRBV11-2 with TRBJ2-7, with D possibly being TRBD1 (5 bases). Germline CDR1 and CDR2: SGHAT and FQNNGV. The CDR3 has 15 residues. V dropped 1 base and J dropped 7 bases, with 17 bases sitting between them. This CDR3 is CASSLGAGLSEEQYF. The CDR3 DNA sequence: TGTGCCAGCAGCTTAGGGGCAGGGTTGTCTGAGGAGCAGTACTTC.

This rearrangement joins TRBV5-1 to TRBJ2-7, with D possibly being TRBD2 (5 bases). CDR3 length equals 12 residues. The V end lost 3 bases, the J end lost 4 bases, and 8 bases lay between the germline ends. Germline CDR1 SGHRS, CDR2 YFSETQ. In DNA form, the CDR3 reads TGCGCCAGCAGCTATGAGGGTTACGAGCAGTACTTC. Its translation is CASSYEGYEQYF.